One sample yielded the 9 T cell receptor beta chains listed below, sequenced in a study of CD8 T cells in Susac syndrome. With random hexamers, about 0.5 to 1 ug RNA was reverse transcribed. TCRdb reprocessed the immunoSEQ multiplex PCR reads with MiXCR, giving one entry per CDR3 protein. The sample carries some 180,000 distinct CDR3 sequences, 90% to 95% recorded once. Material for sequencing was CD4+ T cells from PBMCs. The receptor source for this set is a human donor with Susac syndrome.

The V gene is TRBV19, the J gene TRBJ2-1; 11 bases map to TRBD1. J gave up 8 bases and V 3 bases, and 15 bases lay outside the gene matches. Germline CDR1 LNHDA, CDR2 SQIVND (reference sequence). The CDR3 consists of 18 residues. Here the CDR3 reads CASSMSVTGTGGGYEQFF. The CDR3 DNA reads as TGTGCCAGTAGTATGAGTGTCACCGGGACAGGGGGTGGTTATGAGCAGTTCTTC.

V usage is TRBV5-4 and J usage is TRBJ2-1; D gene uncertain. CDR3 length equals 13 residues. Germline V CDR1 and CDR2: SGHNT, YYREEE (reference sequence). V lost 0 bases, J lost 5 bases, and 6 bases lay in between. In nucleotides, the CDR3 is TGTGCCAGCAGCTTGGTTGGGGACAATGAGCAGTTCTTC. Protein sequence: CASSLVGDNEQFF.

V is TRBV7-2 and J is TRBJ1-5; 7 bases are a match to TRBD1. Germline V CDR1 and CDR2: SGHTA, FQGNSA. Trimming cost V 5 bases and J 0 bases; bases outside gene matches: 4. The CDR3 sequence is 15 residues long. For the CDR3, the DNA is TGTGCCAGCAGCGCGACAGGGCCTAGCAATCAGCCCCAGCATTTT. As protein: CASSATGPSNQPQHF. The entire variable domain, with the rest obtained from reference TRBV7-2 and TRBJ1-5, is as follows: GAGVSQSPSNKVTEKGKDVELRCDPISGHTALYWYRQSLGQGLEFLIYFQGNSAPDKSGLPSDRFSAERTGGSVSTLTIQRTQQEDSAVYLCASSATGPSNQPQHFGDGTRLSIL.

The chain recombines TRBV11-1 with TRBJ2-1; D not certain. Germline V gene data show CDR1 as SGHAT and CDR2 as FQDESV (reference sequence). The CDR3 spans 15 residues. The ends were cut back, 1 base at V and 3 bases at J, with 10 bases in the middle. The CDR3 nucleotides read TGTGCCAGCAGCTTAGGTCTGGGAATCTACAATGAGCAGTTCTTC. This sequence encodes CASSLGLGIYNEQFF.

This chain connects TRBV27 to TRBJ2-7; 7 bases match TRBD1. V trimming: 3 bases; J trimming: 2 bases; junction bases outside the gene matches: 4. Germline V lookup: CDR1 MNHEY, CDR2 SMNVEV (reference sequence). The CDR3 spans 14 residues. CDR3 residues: CASSFRGTTYEQYF. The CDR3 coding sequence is TGTGCCAGCAGTTTCAGGGGGACCACCTACGAGCAGTACTTC.

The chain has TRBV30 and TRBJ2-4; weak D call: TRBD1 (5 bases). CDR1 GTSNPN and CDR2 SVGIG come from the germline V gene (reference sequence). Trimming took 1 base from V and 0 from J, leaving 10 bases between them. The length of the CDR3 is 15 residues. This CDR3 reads CAWSGTLLAKNIQYF. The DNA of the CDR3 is TGTGCCTGGAGTGGGACATTACTAGCCAAAAACATTCAGTACTTC.

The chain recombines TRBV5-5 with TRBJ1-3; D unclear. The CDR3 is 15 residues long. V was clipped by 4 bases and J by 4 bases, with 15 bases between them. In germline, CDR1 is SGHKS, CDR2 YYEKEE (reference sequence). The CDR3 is CASSVDPTAGNTIYF. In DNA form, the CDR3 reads TGTGCCAGCAGCGTGGACCCTACGGCGGGAAACACCATATATTTT.

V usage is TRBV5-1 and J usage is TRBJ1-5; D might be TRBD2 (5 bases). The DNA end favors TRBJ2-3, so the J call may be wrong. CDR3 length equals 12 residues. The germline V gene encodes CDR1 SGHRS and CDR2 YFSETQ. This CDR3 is CASSLAHGNQYF. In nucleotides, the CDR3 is TGCGCCAGCAGCTTGGCACACGGGAATCAGTATTTT.

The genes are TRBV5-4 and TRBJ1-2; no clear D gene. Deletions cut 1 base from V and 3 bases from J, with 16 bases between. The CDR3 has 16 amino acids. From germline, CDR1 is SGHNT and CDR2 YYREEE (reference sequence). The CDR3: CASSLNAAGRYYGYTF. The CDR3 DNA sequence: TGTGCCAGCAGCTTGAACGCCGCCGGACGATACTATGGCTACACCTTC.